This T cell receptor beta chain comes out of a study of immune evolution from preneoplasia to lung adenocarcinoma (dated by TCRdb to the early 2020s). Context from the whole study: No AAH lesions showed HLA loss of heterozygosity, compared with about 7.2% of AIS, around 14% of MIA and roughly 35% of ADC lesions. POLYSOLVER was used to infer class I HLA alleles from exome data, and LOHHLA was used to detect allele-specific HLA loss. The TCR sequencing data were obtained from 45 to 60 patients. Sample size was determined by specimen availability and not by a prior power calculation. Resected precursor lesions (AAH, AIS, MIA) and invasive adenocarcinomas were compared against paired morphologically normal lung tissue. The study reported that about 100 samples were used for TCR sequencing. The immune data were integrated with whole exome sequencing and methylation data obtained from the same cohort of nodules. The overall cohort comprised 53 patients with pulmonary nodules who underwent surgical resection. The study profiled immune contexture across lung adenocarcinoma precursors and invasive adenocarcinoma using immune gene expression, TCR sequencing and multiplex immunofluorescence.

Using the immunoSEQ hsTCRbeta Kit, TCR beta CDR3 regions were sequenced from DNA. Processing in the source paper ran as follows. The ImmunoSEQ Analyzer was used to analyse the TCR sequencing data. T cell clonality was calculated on productive rearrangements as 1 minus Pielou's evenness. T cell diversity was measured with the inverse Simpson index on productive templates. T cell density was expressed as TCR beta template counts normalized to usable DNA, with usable DNA estimated by amplifying and sequencing housekeeping genes. Two-sided Kruskal-Wallis tests were used to compare TCR metrics between histologic stages. TCRdb mirrors the immuneACCESS table, restricted to in-frame sequences. Some clones are absent from its copies; in checked studies, under half trace to an unresolved V gene, and the reason for the others is unknown. Clone size and the V and J calls come from that table; the DNA yielded D and trimming. For this sample the table gives about 4,000 clones, of which around 79% were detected only once. Jointly, the top ten make up under 35% of the sample.

Turning to this clone: What antigen it recognizes has not been identified. There are no base qualities to consult, and no much larger clone falls within one base.

CDR1 and CDR2 (SGHNT, YYREEE) derive from the germline V gene (reference sequence). V has 6 bases trimmed and J has 5 bases trimmed; junction bases matching no gene number 13. From its cysteine to its phenylalanine, the CDR3 spans 15 amino acids. Only CDR3 DNA remains: 45 bases, in frame from the first base. Paper-wide results and their limitations: The highest clonality was observed in normal lung, whereas higher T cell density and diversity but lower clonality appeared to be present in later-stage lesions. Top T cell clone frequencies were highest in normal lung and appeared to decrease progressively from AAH through AIS, MIA and invasive adenocarcinoma. The findings rested on association rather than direct causation, and larger cohorts with long-term follow-up and longitudinal biopsies were considered necessary. The highest T cell clonality was observed in KRAS-mutant nodules compared with EGFR-mutant or double wild-type lesions. Because every patient came from Japan and China, how well the results apply to Western populations was uncertain.

Resection was performed on patients in Japan or China between 2014 and 2017. The histologic diagnosis of each case was independently confirmed on H&E slides by two lung cancer pathologists. For nucleic acid extraction, premalignant or tumor cells were enriched by macro-dissection following pathologic assessment. The AllPrep DNA/RNA FFPE Kit was used to isolate DNA from FFPE tissue. Sequencing used FFPE invasive lung adenocarcinoma tissue. Interpreted using the paper, the cell subset or site label stands for: frankly invasive lung adenocarcinoma (ADC). The TCR comes from a person between 40 and 59 years old with lung adenocarcinoma. Some clones in this sample may be carry-over from other donors' samples. Here the chain combines TRBV5-4 and TRBJ2-7; 8 of the junction bases match TRBD2. In nucleotide form, the sequence is TGTGCCAGCAACTCAAGGGCCAGCGGGAGTAACGAGCAGTACTTC. It encodes CASNSRASGSNEQYF.